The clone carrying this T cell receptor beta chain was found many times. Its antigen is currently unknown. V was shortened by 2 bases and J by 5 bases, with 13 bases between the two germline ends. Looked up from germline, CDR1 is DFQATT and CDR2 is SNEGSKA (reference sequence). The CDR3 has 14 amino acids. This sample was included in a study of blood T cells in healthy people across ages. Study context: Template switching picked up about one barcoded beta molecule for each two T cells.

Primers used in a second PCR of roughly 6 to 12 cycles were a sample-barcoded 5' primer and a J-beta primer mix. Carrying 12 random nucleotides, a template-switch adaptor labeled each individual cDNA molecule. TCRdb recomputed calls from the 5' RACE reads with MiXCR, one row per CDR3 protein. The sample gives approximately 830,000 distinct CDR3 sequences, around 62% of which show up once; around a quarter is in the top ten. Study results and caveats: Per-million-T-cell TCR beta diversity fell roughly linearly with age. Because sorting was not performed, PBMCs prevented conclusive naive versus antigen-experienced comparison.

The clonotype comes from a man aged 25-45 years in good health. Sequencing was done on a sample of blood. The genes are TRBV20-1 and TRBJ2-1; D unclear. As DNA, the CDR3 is TGCAGTGCTAGAAGCGAGGCAGTCAACAATGAGCAGTTCTTC. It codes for CSARSEAVNNEQFF.